The source of this T cell receptor beta chain is a study of blood T cells in healthy people across ages. This clonotype was recorded a few times. V shed 1 base and J 9 bases; nucleotides not matched to a gene: 5. Germline V gene lookup returns CDR1 KGHSH and CDR2 LQKENI. The CDR3 contains 16 residues. Primed by a sample-barcoded 5' primer and a J-beta primer mix, a second PCR proceeded for 7 to 11 cycles. Via MiXCR, TCRdb re-called the 5' RACE reads, giving one row per CDR3 protein. The sample carries hundreds of thousands of distinct CDR3 sequences, around 26% recorded once. The sample comprised blood. The gene calls are TRBV18 and TRBJ2-1; 14 nucleotides agree with TRBD2. The origin of this receptor is a woman aged 80 or older in good health. The CDR3, as DNA: TGTGCCAGCTCACCACAGACTAGCGGGGGGGCAGGTGAGCAGTTCTTC. It codes for CASSPQTSGGAGEQFF.